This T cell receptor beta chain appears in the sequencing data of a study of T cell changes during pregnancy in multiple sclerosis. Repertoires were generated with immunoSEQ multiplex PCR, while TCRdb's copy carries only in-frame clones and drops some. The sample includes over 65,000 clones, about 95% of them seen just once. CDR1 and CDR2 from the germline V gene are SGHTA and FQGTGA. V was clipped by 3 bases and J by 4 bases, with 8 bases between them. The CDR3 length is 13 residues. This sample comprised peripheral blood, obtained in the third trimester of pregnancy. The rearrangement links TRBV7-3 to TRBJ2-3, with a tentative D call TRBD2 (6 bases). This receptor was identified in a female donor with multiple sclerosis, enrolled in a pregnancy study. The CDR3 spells CASSLAGPDTQYF. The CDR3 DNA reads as TGTGCCAGCAGCTTGGCGGGGCCAGATACGCAGTATTTT.